What follows describes a single TCR beta chain. What it binds is not known. Trimming removed 6 bases at V and 4 bases at J, with 18 bases between. The germline V gene has CDR1 MDHEN and CDR2 SYDVKM. The CDR3 spans 15 residues. This sample was taken from a study of cytomegalovirus exposure and HLA in healthy donors. Study observations and caveats: Reportedly, fewer N-insertions than the 666-donor mean appeared in an Asian-associated ancestry cluster in a later analysis. Cytomegalovirus-associated TCR beta chains were listed, numbering 164. In a later analysis, across HLA loci, associated TCR counts were highest for DRB1, lowest for HLA-C.

The PCR had 60 Vbeta and 13 Jbeta primers. Profiling relied on immunoSEQ multiplex PCR, and the TCRdb table lists in-frame clones only, not all of them. The data show under 150,000 clones, roughly 69% seen once. The receptor comes from a human donor in good health. The sequenced sample was PBMCs. The rearrangement joins TRBV28 to TRBJ1-1; D is ambiguous. As DNA, the CDR3 is TGTGCCAGCAGGTCGGGGTCTTCTACCCCCACTGAAGCTTTCTTT. Encoded protein: CASRSGSSTPTEAFF.